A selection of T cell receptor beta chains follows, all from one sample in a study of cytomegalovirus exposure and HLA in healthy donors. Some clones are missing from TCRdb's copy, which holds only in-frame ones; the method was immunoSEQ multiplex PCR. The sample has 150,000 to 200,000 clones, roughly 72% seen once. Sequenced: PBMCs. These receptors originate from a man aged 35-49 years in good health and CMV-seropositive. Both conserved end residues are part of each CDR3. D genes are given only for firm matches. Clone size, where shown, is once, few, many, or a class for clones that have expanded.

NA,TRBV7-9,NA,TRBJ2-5,CASSLDLGQKETQYF,TGTGCCAGCAGCTTAGACTTAGGACAGAAAGAGACCCAGTACTTC
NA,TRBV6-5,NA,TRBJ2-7,CASSADSHEQYF,TGTGCCAGCAGTGCCGACAGCCACGAGCAGTACTTC
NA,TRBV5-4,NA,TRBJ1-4,CASSSDTEKLFF,TGTGCCAGCAGCTCCGACACCGAAAAACTGTTTTTT
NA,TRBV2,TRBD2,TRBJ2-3,CASSGRLAAEDTQYF,TGTGCCAGCAGCGGAAGGCTAGCGGCGGAAGATACGCAGTATTTT
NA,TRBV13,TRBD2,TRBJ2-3,CASSLGPSGGVDTQYF,TGTGCCAGCAGCTTAGGCCCTAGCGGGGGGGTAGATACGCAGTATTTT
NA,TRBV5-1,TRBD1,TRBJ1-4,CASSTGQGYEKLFF,TGCGCCAGCAGCACCGGACAGGGGTATGAAAAACTGTTTTTT
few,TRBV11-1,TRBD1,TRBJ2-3,CASSLAHRGDTQYF,TGTGCCAGCAGCTTAGCCCACAGGGGAGATACGCAGTATTTT
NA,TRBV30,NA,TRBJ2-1,CAWEGRGNEQFF,TGTGCCTGGGAGGGGCGGGGAAATGAGCAGTTCTTC
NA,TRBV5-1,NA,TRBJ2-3,CASSLGQGTNTDTQYF,TGCGCCAGCAGCTTGGGTCAGGGAACCAACACAGATACGCAGTATTTT
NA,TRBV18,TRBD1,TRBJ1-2,CASSPRTGNNYGYTF,TGTGCCAGCTCACCCAGGACAGGGAACAACTATGGCTACACCTTC
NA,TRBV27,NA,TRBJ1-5,CASSPPGLRNQPQHF,TGTGCCAGCAGTCCCCCAGGCCTCAGAAATCAGCCCCAGCATTTT
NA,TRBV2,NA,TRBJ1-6,CASSTDSPLHF,TGTGCCAGCAGTACAGATTCACCCCTCCACTTT
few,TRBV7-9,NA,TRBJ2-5,CASSLNIAETQYF,TGTGCCAGCAGCTTGAACATCGCAGAGACCCAGTACTTC
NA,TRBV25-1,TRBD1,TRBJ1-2,CASSAHRDRVNYGYTF,TGTGCCAGCAGTGCCCACCGGGACAGGGTTAACTATGGCTACACCTTC
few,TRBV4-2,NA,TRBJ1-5,CASSPYGGEDQPQHF,TGTGCCAGCAGCCCCTACGGGGGGGAGGATCAGCCCCAGCATTTT
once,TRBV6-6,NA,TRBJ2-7,CASSYSGAQDEQYF,TGTGCCAGCAGTTACTCAGGGGCGCAAGACGAGCAGTACTTC
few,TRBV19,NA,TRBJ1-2,CASSIWGVDTGYTF,TGTGCCAGTAGTATATGGGGAGTTGACACTGGCTACACCTTC
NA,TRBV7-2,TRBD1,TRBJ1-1,CASSLAIGTGIEAFF,TGTGCCAGCAGCTTAGCGATTGGGACAGGGATTGAAGCTTTCTTT
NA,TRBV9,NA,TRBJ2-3,CASSVEGGGPTDTQYF,TGTGCCAGCAGCGTAGAGGGGGGGGGCCCCACAGATACGCAGTATTTT